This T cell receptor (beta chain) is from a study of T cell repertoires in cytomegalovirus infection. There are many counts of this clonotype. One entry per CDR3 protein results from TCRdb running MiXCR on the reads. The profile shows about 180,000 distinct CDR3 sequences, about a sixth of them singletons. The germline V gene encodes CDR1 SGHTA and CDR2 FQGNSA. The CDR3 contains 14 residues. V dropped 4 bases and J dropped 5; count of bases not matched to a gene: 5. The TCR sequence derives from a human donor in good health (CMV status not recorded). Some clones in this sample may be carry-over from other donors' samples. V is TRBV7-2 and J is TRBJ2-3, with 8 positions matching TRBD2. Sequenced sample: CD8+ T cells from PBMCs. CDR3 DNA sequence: TGTGCCAGCAGCTACGGGGGGGCGGTAGATACGCAGTATTTT. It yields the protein CASSYGGAVDTQYF.